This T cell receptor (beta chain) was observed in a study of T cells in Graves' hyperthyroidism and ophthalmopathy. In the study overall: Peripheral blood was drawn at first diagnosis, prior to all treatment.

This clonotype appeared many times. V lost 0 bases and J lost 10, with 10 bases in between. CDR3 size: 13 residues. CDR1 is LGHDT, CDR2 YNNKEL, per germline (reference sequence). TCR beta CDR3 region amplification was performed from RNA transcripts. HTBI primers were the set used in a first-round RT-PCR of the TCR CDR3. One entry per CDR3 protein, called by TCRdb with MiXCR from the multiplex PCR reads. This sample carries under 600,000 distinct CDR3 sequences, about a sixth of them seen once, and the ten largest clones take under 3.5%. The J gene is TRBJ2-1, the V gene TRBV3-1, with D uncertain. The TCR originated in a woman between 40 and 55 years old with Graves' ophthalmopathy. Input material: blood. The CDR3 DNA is TGTGCCAGCAGCCAAGAGGGATATGGGGAGCAGTTCTTC. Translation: CASSQEGYGEQFF.